One sample yielded the 28 T cell receptor beta chains listed below, sequenced in a study of CD8 T cells in ankylosing spondylitis. From the 5' RACE reads, TCRdb called clonotypes with MiXCR, one entry per CDR3 protein. The profile shows 300,000 to 400,000 distinct CDR3 sequences, around 10% of them singletons. Sample: blood, either unsorted or a sorted T cell fraction (not recorded which). The receptors derive from a female donor with ankylosing spondylitis or in good health (not recorded which).

This chain joins TRBV20-1 and TRBJ2-1, with TRBD2 matching over 9 bases. Per germline, CDR1 DFQATT and CDR2 SNEGSKA (reference sequence). The CDR3 has 15 amino acids. V trimming: 7 bases; J trimming: 0 bases; junction bases outside the gene matches: 7. The CDR3 DNA is TGCAGTGTTATACTAGCGGGTCTCTCCTACAATGAGCAGTTCTTC. Protein sequence: CSVILAGLSYNEQFF.

This clonotype was seen at least ten times. V is TRBV5-1 and J is TRBJ2-3; the D call may be TRBD1 or TRBD2 (5 bases each). This CDR3 is 15 amino acids long. Germline V gene lookup returns CDR1 SGHRS and CDR2 YFSETQ. Trimming took off 0 bases at V and 4 bases at J, with 12 bases between the two ends. CDR3 sequence (DNA): TGCGCCAGCAGCTTGGTTCCCGGGACCCCAGATACGCAGTATTTT. Its protein product is CASSLVPGTPDTQYF.

This chain joins TRBV2 and TRBJ2-5; 7 positions agree with TRBD2. The V gene's germline CDR1 is SNHLY and CDR2 FYNNEI. V lost 3 bases, J lost 3 bases, and 7 bases stayed unmatched. The length of the CDR3 is 15 residues. This chain's CDR3 is CASSDRRLAEETQYF. The CDR3 DNA reads TGTGCCAGCAGTGATCGGCGGCTAGCGGAAGAGACCCAGTACTTC.

The rearrangement links TRBV6-1 to TRBJ2-6, with TRBD1 matching 7 bases. V shed 6 bases, J shed 0 bases, and the junction held 8 bases outside the gene matches. Germline V gene sequence: CDR1 MNHNS, CDR2 SASEGT. This CDR3 has 17 amino acids. The CDR3 region is CASSWDRQSSGANVLTF. CDR3 DNA: TGTGCCAGCAGCTGGGACAGACAGAGCTCTGGGGCCAACGTCCTGACTTTC.

This clonotype has only a few counts. The chain uses TRBV7-2 and TRBJ2-1; TRBD2 matches at 13 bases. Trimming cost V 2 bases and J 7 bases; bases outside gene matches: 5. The CDR3 has 16 residues. Germline CDR1 SGHTA, CDR2 FQGNSA. In DNA, the CDR3 is TGTGCCAGCAGCTTACAAGGACTAGCGGGAGTAAATGAGCAGTTCTTC. Residues: CASSLQGLAGVNEQFF.

This clonotype has at least ten counts. The chain couples TRBV9 to TRBJ1-3; the match to TRBD1 covers 8 bases. V was pared by 3 bases and J by 8 bases, with 16 bases of the junction left unmatched. Looked up from germline, CDR1 is SGDLS and CDR2 is YYNGEE. The CDR3 length is 17 residues. The CDR3 nucleotides read TGTGCCAGCAGCGCGACCCTCTTACCCGGACAGGGAGACACCATATATTTT. Its protein product is CASSATLLPGQGDTIYF.

There are many counts of this clonotype. This chain uses TRBV5-1 with TRBJ2-3; D not resolved. Germline V gives CDR1 SGHRS, CDR2 YFSETQ. This CDR3 contains 12 residues. The V gene lost 3 bases and the J gene lost 2 bases, with 4 bases spanning the gap. The CDR3 sequence is CASSYLTDTQYF. DNA of the CDR3: TGCGCCAGCAGCTACCTCACAGATACGCAGTATTTT.

Ten or more counts support this clonotype. CDR3 in amino acids: CSARDRGARNGELFF. CDR3 in DNA: TGCAGTGCTAGAGATCGAGGGGCAAGGAACGGGGAGCTGTTTTTT. This chain joins TRBV20-1 and TRBJ2-2; either TRBD1 or TRBD2 may fit D (5 bases each). V lost 0 bases and J lost 7, with 15 bases in between. CDR1 is DFQATT, CDR2 SNEGSKA, per germline (reference sequence). The CDR3 contains 15 residues.

This clonotype was counted ten times or more. The genes are TRBV14 and TRBJ2-1; D is perhaps TRBD1 (5 bases). Per the germline V gene, CDR1 is SGHDN and CDR2 is FVKESK. The CDR3 covers 12 residues. V was shortened by 6 bases and J by 13 bases, with 16 bases between the two germline ends. CDR3 sequence: CASSLSGWNQFF. The CDR3 DNA reads TGTGCCAGCAGTCTATCAGGGTGGAACCAGTTCTTC.

This clonotype was seen at least ten times. The chain recombines TRBV10-2 with TRBJ1-2, with D perhaps TRBD1 (6 bases). This CDR3 has 13 residues. Germline loops: CDR1 WSHSY, CDR2 SAAADI. Trimming shortened V by 2 bases and J by 3 bases, and 7 bases separated the two germline ends. The CDR3 sequence is CASSERTDYGYTF. In nucleotides, the CDR3 is TGCGCCAGCAGTGAGCGGACAGACTATGGCTACACCTTC.

This clonotype was seen many times. This chain uses TRBV5-5 with TRBJ2-1; D unclear. This CDR3 is built from 16 residues. CDR1 is SGHKS and CDR2 is YYEKEE in the germline V gene (reference sequence). V was trimmed by 4 bases and J by 1 base, leaving 15 bases between them. CDR3 in amino acids: CASSTRVGGSYNEQFF. CDR3 coding DNA: TGTGCCAGCAGCACCCGGGTAGGCGGATCCTACAATGAGCAGTTCTTC.

The sample holds many counts of this clonotype. The V gene is TRBV28, the J gene TRBJ1-6; D remains unclear. Germline loops: CDR1 MDHEN, CDR2 SYDVKM. Trimming stripped 6 bases from V and 1 base from J, with 10 bases between. CDR3 size: 15 residues. The DNA of the CDR3 is TGTGCCAGCAGAGCCGGGGTTTCCTATAATTCACCCCTCCACTTT. The encoded protein is CASRAGVSYNSPLHF.

This clonotype was observed once. The chain employs TRBV5-1 and TRBJ1-1; perhaps TRBD1 as D (6 bases). V lost 1 base and J lost 4, with 11 bases in between. The CDR3 covers 14 residues. Germline V gene sequence: CDR1 SGHRS, CDR2 YFSETQ. CDR3 protein: CASSLPQGGTEAFF. CDR3 coding DNA: TGCGCCAGCAGCTTGCCACAGGGTGGCACTGAAGCTTTCTTT.

The chain is built from TRBV7-9 and TRBJ2-7, with D maybe TRBD2 (5 bases). The germline V and J ends were trimmed by 2 bases and 6 bases, with 8 bases remaining between them. CDR3 length equals 12 residues. The germline gives CDR1 SEHNR, CDR2 FQNEAQ (reference sequence). The CDR3 DNA reads TGTGCCAGCAGCTTAAGCGGTAGCGAGCAGTACTTC. It encodes CASSLSGSEQYF.

The CDR3 DNA follows: TGTGCCGGGGGCCCGGGCCTTCTCGGGGAGCTGTTTTTT. Its translation is CAGGPGLLGELFF. The chain uses TRBV12-3 or TRBV12-4 and TRBJ2-2, with D possibly matching TRBD1 (6 bases). The CDR3 spans 13 residues. The V end was cut by 11 bases, the J end by 7 bases, with 17 bases between.

This clonotype occurred many times. This sequence joins TRBV5-1 and TRBJ2-7; 7 bases match TRBD1. The germline gives CDR1 SGHRS, CDR2 YFSETQ. V gave up 4 bases and J gave up 3 bases; unmatched junction bases: 4. CDR3 size: 13 residues. CDR3 loop: CASSLTGNYEQYF. CDR3 DNA: TGCGCCAGCAGCCTGACAGGGAACTACGAGCAGTACTTC.

Ten or more counts support this clonotype. The V gene is TRBV29-1, the J gene TRBJ2-2; D not resolved. The V and J ends lost 5 bases and 3 bases respectively, with 10 bases between them. Germline V gene sequence: CDR1 SQVTM, CDR2 ANQGSEA. The length of the CDR3 is 13 residues. CDR3 bases: TGCAGCGTTCTTGCTGAGGACACCGGGGAGCTGTTTTTT. Amino acid sequence: CSVLAEDTGELFF.

This clonotype was seen a few times. This chain connects TRBV12-3 or TRBV12-4 to TRBJ2-5; D possibly matches TRBD1 or TRBD2 (5 bases each). V gave up 6 bases and J gave up 5 bases, with 22 bases separating them. CDR3 size: 16 residues. The CDR3 spells CASSAAPGTVRETQYF. The CDR3 DNA sequence: TGTGCCAGCAGCGCCGCCCCAGGGACCGTCCGTGAGACCCAGTACTTC.

This clonotype was picked up many times. The V call is TRBV3-1, the J call TRBJ1-1; unclear D gene. The ends were cut back, 3 bases at V and 3 bases at J, with 11 bases in the middle. The CDR3 sequence is 14 residues long. CDR1 is LGHDT, CDR2 YNNKEL, per germline (reference sequence). This CDR3 is CASSQAHFDTEAFF. As DNA, the CDR3 is TGTGCCAGCAGCCAGGCACATTTTGACACTGAAGCTTTCTTT.

There are a few counts of this clonotype. The chain joins TRBV5-1 to TRBJ2-3; TRBD2 agrees at 8 bases. Germline CDR1 and CDR2: SGHRS and YFSETQ. The CDR3 sequence is 15 residues long. V lost 3 bases to trimming and J lost 2 bases; unmatched junction nucleotides: 5. Here the CDR3 DNA reads TGCGCCAGCAGCTCCGGGGGGGCCGTCACAGATACGCAGTATTTT. Translated: CASSSGGAVTDTQYF. Full variable domain (missing parts from reference TRBV5-1 and TRBJ2-3): KAGVTQTPRYLIKTRGQQVTLSCSPISGHRSVSWYQQTPGQGLQFLFEYFSETQRNKGNFPGRFSGRQFSNSRSEMNVSTLELGDSALYLCASSSGGAVTDTQYFGPGTRLTVL.

This clonotype was seen only a few times. V gene TRBV4-2 combines with J gene TRBJ1-2; D is possibly TRBD1 (5 bases). This CDR3 has 14 amino acids. Trimming removed 9 bases from V and 4 bases from J, with 18 bases in between. Germline CDR1 is LGHNA and CDR2 is YNFKEQ. CDR3 bases: TGTGCCAGTGCCGAAGGGGCGCATGGCTATGGCTACACCTTC. Encoded protein: CASAEGAHGYGYTF.

This clonotype was seen many times. V gene TRBV5-1 combines with J gene TRBJ2-1; tentatively, D is TRBD1 (6 bases). The CDR3 runs to 15 residues. Deletions cut 0 bases from V and 7 bases from J, with 14 bases between. Germline CDR1 and CDR2: SGHRS and YFSETQ. The CDR3 here is CASSLAPGQGNEQFF. In DNA form, the CDR3 reads TGCGCCAGCAGCTTGGCACCGGGACAAGGAAATGAGCAGTTCTTC. Based on the CDR3 plus reference TRBV5-1 and TRBJ2-1, the full variable domain is KAGVTQTPRYLIKTRGQQVTLSCSPISGHRSVSWYQQTPGQGLQFLFEYFSETQRNKGNFPGRFSGRQFSNSRSEMNVSTLELGDSALYLCASSLAPGQGNEQFFGPGTRLTVL.

In this sample, this clonotype turned up a few times. V is TRBV7-9 and J is TRBJ2-7; TRBD1 agrees at 9 bases. The CDR3 is 13 residues long. Germline V CDR1 and CDR2: SEHNR, FQNEAQ (reference sequence). V trimming: 6 bases; J trimming: 6 bases; junction bases outside the gene matches: 6. This CDR3 is CASSQQGASEQYF. The CDR3 coding sequence is TGTGCCAGCAGTCAACAGGGGGCGAGCGAGCAGTACTTC.

The chain couples TRBV5-1 to TRBJ2-7; 7 nucleotides agree with TRBD1. Germline V gene data show CDR1 as SGHRS and CDR2 as YFSETQ. The CDR3 extends over 13 amino acids. V was clipped by 6 bases and J by 4 bases; unmatched bases: 7. The CDR3 region is CASTRDSPYEQYF. CDR3 coding DNA: TGCGCCAGCACACGGGACAGCCCTTACGAGCAGTACTTC.

A few counts support this clonotype. The chain uses TRBV7-2 and TRBJ2-2; D may be TRBD1 (6 bases). The CDR3 runs 15 residues. CDR1 is SGHTA and CDR2 is FQGNSA in the germline V gene. V was shortened by 5 bases and J by 6 bases, with 16 bases between the two germline ends. Here the CDR3 reads CASSLDSLNSGELFF. The DNA of the CDR3 is TGTGCCAGCAGCCTGGACAGTCTTAATTCCGGGGAGCTGTTTTTT.

V gene TRBV29-1 combines with J gene TRBJ2-6; a possible D gene is TRBD1 (6 bases). The CDR3 spans 15 residues. Germline CDR1 and CDR2: SQVTM and ANQGSEA. Trimming stripped 6 bases from V and 0 bases from J, with 12 bases between. The CDR3, as DNA: TGCAGCGTCCTACAGGGTATCTCTGGGGCCAACGTCCTGACTTTC. Translation gives CSVLQGISGANVLTF.

In this sample, this clonotype turned up many times. This sequence joins TRBV29-1 and TRBJ2-2; D not resolved. Germline assignment: CDR1 SQVTM and CDR2 ANQGSEA. V lost 4 bases to trimming and J lost 1 base, with 13 bases between them. The CDR3 runs 15 residues. The CDR3 reads CSVVEGPWNTGELFF. The DNA for the CDR3 is TGCAGCGTTGTAGAAGGGCCCTGGAACACCGGGGAGCTGTTTTTT.

The J gene is TRBJ1-1, the V gene TRBV7-8, with TRBD1 matching over 9 bases. Germline CDR1 is SGHVS and CDR2 is FQNEAQ. The CDR3 is 18 residues long. Unmatched junction bases numbered 13, after V lost 5 bases and J lost 0 bases. CDR3 in amino acids: CASSLQDRGSIMNTEAFF. The DNA of the CDR3 is TGTGCCAGCAGCCTACAAGACAGGGGGAGCATCATGAACACTGAAGCTTTCTTT.